This T cell receptor (beta chain) was captured in a study of persistence of HIV-infected CD4 T cells. Study-level findings and limits: TCR analyses could not target the rare provirus-carrying CMV-responding cells.

Regarding this clone: Its antigen is not known.

Overlapping HIV-1 Gag 15-mer peptides at 1 ug per peptide per mL were used. CD40L/CD69 double-negative CD45RO-high memory CD4+ T cells were collected. Donors had CD4+ T cell counts above 400 cells/uL and were CMV-seropositive. The immunoSEQ assay was version 4, run in survey mode. The protocol was immunoSEQ multiplex PCR, while the TCRdb copy is restricted to in-frame clones and leaves out a portion. The sample has around 30,000 clones, 80% to 90% seen once. Per the germline V gene, CDR1 is SGDLS and CDR2 is YYNGEE. The CDR3 totals 18 residues. The V gene end was trimmed by 6 bases and the J gene end by 4 bases; junction bases not matched to a gene: 14.

This sequence was found in an adult woman with HIV who was CMV-seropositive. The chain has TRBV9 and TRBJ2-3; 13 positions match TRBD2. Specimen: CD4+ T cells sorted from PBMCs after roughly 17-hour stimulation, collected from a patient who received antiretroviral therapy. The CDR3 nucleotides are TGTGCCAGCACCGCCGGGACTAGCGGGGCCCTAAGGGCAGATACGCAGTATTTT. Its protein product is CASTAGTSGALRADTQYF.